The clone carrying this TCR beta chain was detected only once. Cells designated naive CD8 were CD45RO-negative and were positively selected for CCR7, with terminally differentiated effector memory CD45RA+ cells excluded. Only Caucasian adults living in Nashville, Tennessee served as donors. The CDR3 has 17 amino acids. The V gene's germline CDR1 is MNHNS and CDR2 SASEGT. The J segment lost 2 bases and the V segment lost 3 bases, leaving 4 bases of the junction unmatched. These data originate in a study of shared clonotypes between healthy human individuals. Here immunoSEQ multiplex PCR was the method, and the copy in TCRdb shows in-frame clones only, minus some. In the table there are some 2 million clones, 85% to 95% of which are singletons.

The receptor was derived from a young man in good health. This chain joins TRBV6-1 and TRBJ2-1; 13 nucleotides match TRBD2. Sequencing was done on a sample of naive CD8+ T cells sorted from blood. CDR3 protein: CASSEGTSGEPYNEQFF. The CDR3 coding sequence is TGTGCCAGCAGTGAGGGGACTAGCGGGGAACCCTACAATGAGCAGTTCTTC.